This T cell receptor (beta chain) is drawn from a study of regulatory and conventional T cells in RAG deficiency. Study observations and caveats: Shorter CDR3s in all patient subsets; >85% Treg-Tconv overlap in Omenn. RAG-deficient patients showed markedly lower Shannon entropy and higher Simpson indices than control T-cell subsets.

The sorted regulatory T cells were CD4+, CD25-high and CD127-low, with genomic DNA sequenced. TCRdb's table, derived via immunoSEQ multiplex PCR, lists solely in-frame clones and lacks some. Of about 10,000 clones in the sample, 80% to 90% were seen once. Points on this clone: No antigen is known for it.

CDR1 is GTSNPN and CDR2 is SVGIG in the germline V gene (reference sequence). V lost 2 bases and J lost 4, with 23 bases in between. The length of the CDR3 is 17 residues. This sample also belongs to another study, concerning regulatory T cells. As that study records: The primer mix had 52 TRBV and 13 TRBJ primers.

The chain links TRBV30 to TRBJ1-2, with D perhaps matching TRBD1 (6 bases). Sequenced input: Tregs sorted from blood. This receptor was obtained from a human donor in good health. The CDR3 here is CAWSPTGPDRASYGYTF. DNA for the CDR3: TGTGCCTGGAGTCCGACGGGCCCGGACAGAGCCTCCTATGGCTACACCTTC. Looking up the rest from reference TRBV30 and TRBJ1-2 gives the full variable domain: SQTIHQWPATLVQPVGSPLSLECTVEGTSNPNLYWYRQAAGRGLQLLFYSVGIGQISSEVPQNLSASRPQDRQFILSSKKLLLSDSGFYLCAWSPTGPDRASYGYTFGSGTRLTVV.